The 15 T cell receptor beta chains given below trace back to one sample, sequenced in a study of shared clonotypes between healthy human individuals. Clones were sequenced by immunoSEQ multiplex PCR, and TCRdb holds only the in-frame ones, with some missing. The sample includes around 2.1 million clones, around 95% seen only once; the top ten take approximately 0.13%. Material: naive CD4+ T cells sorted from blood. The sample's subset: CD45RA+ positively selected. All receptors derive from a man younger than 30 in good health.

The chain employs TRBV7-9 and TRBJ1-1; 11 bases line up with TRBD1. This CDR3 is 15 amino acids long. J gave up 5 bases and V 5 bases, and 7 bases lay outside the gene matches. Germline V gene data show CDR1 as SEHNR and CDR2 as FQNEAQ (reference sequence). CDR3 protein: CASSPYRDRGTEAFF. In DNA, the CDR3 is TGTGCCAGCAGCCCCTACCGGGACAGGGGGACTGAAGCTTTCTTT.

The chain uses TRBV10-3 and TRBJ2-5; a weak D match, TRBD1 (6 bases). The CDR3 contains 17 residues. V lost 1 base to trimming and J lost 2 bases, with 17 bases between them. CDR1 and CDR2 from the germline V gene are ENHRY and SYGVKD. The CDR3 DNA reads TGTGCCATCAGTGAGTTAATTTGGGACACAGTTCAAGAGACCCAGTACTTC. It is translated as CAISELIWDTVQETQYF.

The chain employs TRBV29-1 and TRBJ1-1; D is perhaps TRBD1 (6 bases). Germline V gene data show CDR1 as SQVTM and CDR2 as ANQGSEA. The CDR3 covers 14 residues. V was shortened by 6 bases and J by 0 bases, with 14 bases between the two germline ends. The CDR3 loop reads CSVHRAAVNTEAFF. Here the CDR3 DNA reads TGCAGCGTCCACAGGGCAGCGGTGAACACTGAAGCTTTCTTT.

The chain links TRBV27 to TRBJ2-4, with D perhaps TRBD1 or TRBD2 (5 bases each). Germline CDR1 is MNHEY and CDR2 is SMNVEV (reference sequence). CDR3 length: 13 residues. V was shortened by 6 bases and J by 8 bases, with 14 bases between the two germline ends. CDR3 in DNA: TGTGCCAGCAGCCCGGGACCCGCGGACATTCAGTACTTC. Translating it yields CASSPGPADIQYF.

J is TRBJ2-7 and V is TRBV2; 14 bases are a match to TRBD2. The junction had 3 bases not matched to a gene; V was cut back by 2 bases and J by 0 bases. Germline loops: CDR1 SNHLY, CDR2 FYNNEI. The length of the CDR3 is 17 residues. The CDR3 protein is CASSESGLAGVSYEQYF. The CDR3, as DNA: TGTGCCAGCAGTGAATCGGGACTAGCGGGGGTCTCCTACGAGCAGTACTTC.

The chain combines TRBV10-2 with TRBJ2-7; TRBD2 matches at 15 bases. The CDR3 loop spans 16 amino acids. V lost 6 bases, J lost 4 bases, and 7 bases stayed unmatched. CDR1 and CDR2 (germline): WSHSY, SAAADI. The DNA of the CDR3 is TGCGCCAGCAGAACCGGGACTAGCGGGGGGATGTACGAGCAGTACTTC. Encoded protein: CASRTGTSGGMYEQYF.

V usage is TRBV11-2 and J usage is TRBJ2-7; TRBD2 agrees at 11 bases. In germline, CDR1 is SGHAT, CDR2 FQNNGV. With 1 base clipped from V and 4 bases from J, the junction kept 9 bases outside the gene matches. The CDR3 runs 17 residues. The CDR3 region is CASSLGGSGGASYEQYF. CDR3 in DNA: TGTGCCAGCAGCTTAGGTGGTAGCGGGGGGGCCTCTTACGAGCAGTACTTC.

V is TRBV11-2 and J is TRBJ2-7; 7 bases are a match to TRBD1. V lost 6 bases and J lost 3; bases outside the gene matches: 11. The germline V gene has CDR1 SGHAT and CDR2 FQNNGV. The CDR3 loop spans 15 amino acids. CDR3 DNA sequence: TGTGCCAGCAGTTTCCCCGGGCAGGGGGTCTACGAGCAGTACTTC. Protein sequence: CASSFPGQGVYEQYF.

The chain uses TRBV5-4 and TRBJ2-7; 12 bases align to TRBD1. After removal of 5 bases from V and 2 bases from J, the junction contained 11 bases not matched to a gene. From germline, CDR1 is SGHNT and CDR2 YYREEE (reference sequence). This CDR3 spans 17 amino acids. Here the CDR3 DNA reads TGTGCCAGCAGTCAGGGGACAGGGGGCTTTAGGGCCTACGAGCAGTACTTC. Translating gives CASSQGTGGFRAYEQYF.

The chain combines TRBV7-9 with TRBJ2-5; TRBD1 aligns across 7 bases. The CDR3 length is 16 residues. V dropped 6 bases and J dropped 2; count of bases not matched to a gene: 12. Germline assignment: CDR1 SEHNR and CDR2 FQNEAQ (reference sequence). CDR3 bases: TGTGCCAGCAGAGGAAGAGGGGGCATGCGGCAAGAGACCCAGTACTTC. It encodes CASRGRGGMRQETQYF. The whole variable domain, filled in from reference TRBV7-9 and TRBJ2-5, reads DTGVSQNPRHKITKRGQNVTFRCDPISEHNRLYWYRQTLGQGPEFLTYFQNEAQLEKSRLLSDRFSAERPKGSFSTLEIQRTEQGDSAMYLCASRGRGGMRQETQYFGPGTRLLVL.

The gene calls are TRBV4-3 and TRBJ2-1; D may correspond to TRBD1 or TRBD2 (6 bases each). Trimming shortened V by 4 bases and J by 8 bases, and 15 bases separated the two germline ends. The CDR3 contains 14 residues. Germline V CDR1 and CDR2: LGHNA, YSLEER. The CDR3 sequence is CASSPGGGRDEQFF. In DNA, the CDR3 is TGCGCCAGCAGCCCGGGTGGGGGGCGTGATGAGCAGTTCTTC.

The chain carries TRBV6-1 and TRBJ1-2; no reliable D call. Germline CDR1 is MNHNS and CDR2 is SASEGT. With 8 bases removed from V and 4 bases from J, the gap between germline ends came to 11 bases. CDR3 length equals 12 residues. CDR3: CASSYSGYGYTF. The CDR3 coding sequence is TGTGCCAGCTCGTATTCGGGCTATGGCTACACCTTC.

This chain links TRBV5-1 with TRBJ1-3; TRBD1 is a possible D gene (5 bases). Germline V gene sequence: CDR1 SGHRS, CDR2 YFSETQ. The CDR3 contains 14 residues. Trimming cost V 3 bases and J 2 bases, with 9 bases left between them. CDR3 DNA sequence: TGCGCCAGCAGCTCGGACACCACTGGAAACACCATATATTTT. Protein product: CASSSDTTGNTIYF.

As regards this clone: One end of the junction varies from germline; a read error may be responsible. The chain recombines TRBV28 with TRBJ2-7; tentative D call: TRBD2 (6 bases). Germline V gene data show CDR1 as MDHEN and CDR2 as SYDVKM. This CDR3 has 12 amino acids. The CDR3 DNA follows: TGTGCCAGCAGTTTAGTCAGCGGGCAGAAGGACTTC. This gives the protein CASSLVSGQKDF.

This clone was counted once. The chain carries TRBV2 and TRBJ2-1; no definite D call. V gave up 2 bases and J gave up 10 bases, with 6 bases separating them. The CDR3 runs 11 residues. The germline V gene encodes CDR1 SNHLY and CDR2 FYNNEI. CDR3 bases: TGTGCCAGCAGTGAACCTAGAGAGCAGTTCTTC. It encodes CASSEPREQFF.